This T cell receptor (beta chain) was recovered during a study of cytotoxic CD8 clonotypes in ibrutinib-treated CLL. Findings and caveats of the study: Once treatment began, public clonotypes, which were uncommon, contracted or stayed stable.

Turning to this clone: As yet, its antigen is unknown.

Libraries were prepared by immunoSEQ multiplex PCR; TCRdb keeps only in-frame clonotypes and omits some of them. This table has about 130,000 clones, 80% to 90% appearing once. This CDR3 spans 18 amino acids. The sequences come from PBMCs, collected after 24 months of ibrutinib treatment. This clonotype was sampled from a human donor with chronic lymphocytic leukemia. The J gene is TRBJ1-3, the V gene TRBV21-1. TRBV21-1 is a pseudogene. Here the CDR3 DNA reads TGTGCCAGCAGCAAAGTAACGGGGACGCCATACTCTGGAAACACCATATATTTT. It specifies CASSKVTGTPYSGNTIYF.